Reported below is one T cell receptor (beta chain). The target antigen is unknown. This entry belongs to a study of T-cell memory formation after mild COVID-19. Turning to the study itself: Most TCR clusters belonged to a single donor. Study conclusions and caveats: Pre-infection memory already had some responding clones, implying cross-reactive memory joined. Clones contracting across day 15 to 85 had a balanced CD4/CD8 profile; later expanding clones leaned CD4+.

Constant-segment primers were used for 5'RACE, and the resulting TCR alpha and TCR beta cDNA libraries carried sample barcodes and UMIs. From the 5' RACE reads, TCRdb called clonotypes with MiXCR, one entry per CDR3 protein. The sample lists 130,000 to 150,000 distinct CDR3 sequences, about 6% occurring once. The V gene end was trimmed by 8 bases and the J gene end by 0 bases; junction bases not matched to a gene: 6. Per germline, CDR1 SGHTA and CDR2 FQGNSA. The CDR3 sequence is 15 residues long. The sequencing input was PBMCs or a T cell subset sorted from them (not recorded which). The chain joins TRBV7-2 to TRBJ2-3; the match to TRBD2 covers 9 bases. The TCR was taken from an adult woman who had mild COVID-19 (a few samples of this study predate the infection). Cell type and time point are not known. In nucleotides, the CDR3 is TGTGCCAGCGGATTAGCGGGAGTGAGCACAGATACGCAGTATTTT. The encoded protein is CASGLAGVSTDTQYF.